One sample yielded the 7 T cell receptor beta chains listed below, sequenced in a study of cytomegalovirus exposure and HLA in healthy donors. 13 Jbeta primers and 60 Vbeta primers were used for the PCR. TCRdb's copy holds only in-frame clones and misses some; the assay was immunoSEQ multiplex PCR. The data show 150,000 to 200,000 clones, with about three quarters seen just once and under 8% held by the top ten. The sample comprised PBMCs. The receptors here all came from a man in his forties in good health and CMV-seropositive.

The V and J genes are TRBV19 and TRBJ2-1; 10 bases align to TRBD2. Germline CDR1 and CDR2: LNHDA and SQIVND (reference sequence). The CDR3 totals 15 residues. V gave up 3 bases and J gave up 5 bases; unmatched junction bases: 4. Written as DNA, the CDR3 is TGTGCCAGTAGTATCAGCGGGAGGGACGACAATGAGCAGTTCTTC. Protein sequence: CASSISGRDDNEQFF.

The V call is TRBV9, the J call TRBJ2-1, with D possibly matching TRBD2 (6 bases). CDR1 is SGDLS, CDR2 YYNGEE, per germline. The germline V and J ends were trimmed by 2 bases and 5 bases, with 11 bases remaining between them. The CDR3 covers 14 residues. This CDR3 is CASSVAGRDNEQFF. The CDR3 bases are TGTGCCAGCAGCGTGGCGGGAAGAGACAATGAGCAGTTCTTC. The variable domain in full, completed from reference TRBV9 and TRBJ2-1, reads DSGVTQTPKHLITATGQRVTLRCSPRSGDLSVYWYQQSLDQGLQFLIQYYNGEERAKGNILERFSAQQFPDLHSELNLSSLELGDSALYFCASSVAGRDNEQFFGPGTRLTVL.

The chain joins TRBV27 to TRBJ2-7; TRBD2 agrees at 13 bases. Germline V CDR1 and CDR2: MNHEY, SMNVEV (reference sequence). J lost 4 bases, V lost 6 bases, and 15 bases had no gene match. The CDR3 length is 18 residues. The CDR3 here is CASSLDGTSGEYSYEQYF. The CDR3 DNA reads as TGTGCCAGCAGCCTCGACGGGACTAGCGGGGAGTATTCGTACGAGCAGTACTTC.

As DNA, the CDR3 is TGTGCCAGTCCCGTTTCAGATACGCAGTATTTT. This codes for CASPVSDTQYF. This rearrangement joins TRBV27 to TRBJ2-3; no firm D call. CDR3 size: 11 residues. Trimming cost V 9 bases and J 4 bases, with 8 bases left between them. The germline gives CDR1 MNHEY, CDR2 SMNVEV (reference sequence).

The rearrangement joins TRBV28 to TRBJ1-5; D may be TRBD1 (5 bases). Germline CDR1 reads MDHEN; CDR2 reads SYDVKM. The CDR3 extends over 14 amino acids. V gave up 8 bases and J gave up 9 bases, with 20 bases separating them. CDR3 residues: CASRRGGGGRPQHF. As DNA, the CDR3 is TGTGCCAGCCGCCGCGGCGGGGGAGGGCGGCCCCAGCATTTT. Drawing the rest from reference TRBV28 and TRBJ1-5, the complete variable domain is DVKVTQSSRYLVKRTGEKVFLECVQDMDHENMFWYRQDPGLGLRLIYFSYDVKMKEKGDIPEGYSVSREKKERFSLILESASTNQTSMYLCASRRGGGGRPQHFGDGTRLSIL.

J is TRBJ2-5 and V is TRBV9; D not resolved. Per the germline V gene, CDR1 is SGDLS and CDR2 is YYNGEE. V was shortened by 0 bases and J by 4 bases, with 7 bases between the two germline ends. This CDR3 has 13 amino acids. DNA for the CDR3: TGTGCCAGCAGCGTAGGGTCGGGAGAGACCCAGTACTTC. The encoded protein is CASSVGSGETQYF.

The chain combines TRBV29-1 with TRBJ1-3; 7 bases are shared with TRBD1. The CDR3 loop spans 15 amino acids. V trimming: 0 bases; J trimming: 2 bases; junction bases outside the gene matches: 4. Germline-derived CDR1 and CDR2 are SQVTM and ANQGSEA. The CDR3 reads CSVEDPGQAGNTIYF. As DNA, the CDR3 is TGCAGCGTTGAAGATCCCGGACAGGCTGGAAACACCATATATTTT. The variable domain in full, completed from reference TRBV29-1 and TRBJ1-3, reads SAVISQKPSRDICQRGTSLTIQCQVDSQVTMMFWYRQQPGQSLTLIATANQGSEATYESGFVIDKFPISRPNLTFSTLTVSNMSPEDSSIYLCSVEDPGQAGNTIYFGEGSWLTVV.